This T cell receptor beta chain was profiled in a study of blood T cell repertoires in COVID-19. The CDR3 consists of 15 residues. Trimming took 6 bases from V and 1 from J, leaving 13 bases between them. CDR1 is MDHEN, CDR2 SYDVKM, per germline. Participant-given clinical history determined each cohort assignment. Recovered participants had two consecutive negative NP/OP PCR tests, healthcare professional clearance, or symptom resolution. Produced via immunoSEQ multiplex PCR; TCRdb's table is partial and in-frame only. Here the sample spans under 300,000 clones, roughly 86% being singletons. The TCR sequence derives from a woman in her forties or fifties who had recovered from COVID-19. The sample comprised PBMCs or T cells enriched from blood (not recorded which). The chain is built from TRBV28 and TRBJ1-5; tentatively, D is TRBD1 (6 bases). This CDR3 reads CASSSVGQSNQPQHF. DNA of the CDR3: TGTGCCAGCAGCTCGGTGGGACAAAGCAATCAGCCCCAGCATTTT.